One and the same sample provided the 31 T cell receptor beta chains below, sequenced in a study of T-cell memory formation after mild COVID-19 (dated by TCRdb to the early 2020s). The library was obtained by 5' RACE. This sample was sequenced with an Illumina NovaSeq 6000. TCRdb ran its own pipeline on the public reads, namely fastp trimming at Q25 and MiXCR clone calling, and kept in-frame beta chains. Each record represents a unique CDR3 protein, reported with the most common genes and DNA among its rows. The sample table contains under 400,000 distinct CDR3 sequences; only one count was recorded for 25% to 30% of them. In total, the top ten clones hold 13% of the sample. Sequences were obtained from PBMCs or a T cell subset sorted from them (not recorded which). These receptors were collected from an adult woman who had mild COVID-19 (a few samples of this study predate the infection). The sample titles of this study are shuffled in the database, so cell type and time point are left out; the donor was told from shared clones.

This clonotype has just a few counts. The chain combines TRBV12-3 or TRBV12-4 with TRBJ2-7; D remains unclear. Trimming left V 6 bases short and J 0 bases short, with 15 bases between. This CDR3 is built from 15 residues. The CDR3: CASSTHLSFSYEQYF. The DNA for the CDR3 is TGTGCCAGCAGCACTCACCTGTCCTTCTCCTACGAGCAGTACTTC.

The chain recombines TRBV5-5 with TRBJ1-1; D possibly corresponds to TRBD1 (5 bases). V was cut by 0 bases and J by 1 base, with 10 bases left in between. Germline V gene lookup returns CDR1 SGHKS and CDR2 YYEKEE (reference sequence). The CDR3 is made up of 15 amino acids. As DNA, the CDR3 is TGTGCCAGCAGCTTGGTTGAGGGACCGAACACTGAAGCTTTCTTT. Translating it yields CASSLVEGPNTEAFF.

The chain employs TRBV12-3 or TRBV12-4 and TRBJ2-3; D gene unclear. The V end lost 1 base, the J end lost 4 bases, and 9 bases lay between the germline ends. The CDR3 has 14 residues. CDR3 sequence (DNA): TGTGCCAGCAGTTTAGACGGGTATCCAGATACGCAGTATTTT. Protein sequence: CASSLDGYPDTQYF.

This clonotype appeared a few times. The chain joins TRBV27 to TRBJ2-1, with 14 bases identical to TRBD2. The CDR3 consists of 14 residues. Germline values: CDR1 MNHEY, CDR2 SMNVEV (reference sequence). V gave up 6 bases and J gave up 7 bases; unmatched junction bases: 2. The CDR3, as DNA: TGTGCCAGCAGGGGACTAGCGGGAGATAATGAGCAGTTCTTC. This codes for CASRGLAGDNEQFF.

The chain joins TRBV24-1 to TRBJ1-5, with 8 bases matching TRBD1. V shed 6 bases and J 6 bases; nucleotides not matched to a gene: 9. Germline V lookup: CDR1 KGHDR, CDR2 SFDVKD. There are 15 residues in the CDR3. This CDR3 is CATSTGQGSSQPQHF. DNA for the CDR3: TGTGCCACCAGTACCGGACAGGGCAGTTCTCAGCCCCAGCATTTT.

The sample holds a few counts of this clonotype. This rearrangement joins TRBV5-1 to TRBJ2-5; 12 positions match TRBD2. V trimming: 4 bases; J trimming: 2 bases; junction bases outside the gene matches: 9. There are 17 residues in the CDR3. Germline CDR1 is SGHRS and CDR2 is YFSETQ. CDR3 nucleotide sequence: TGCGCCAGCAGCGGAGAACTAGCGGGGGGCATTCAAGAGACCCAGTACTTC. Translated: CASSGELAGGIQETQYF.

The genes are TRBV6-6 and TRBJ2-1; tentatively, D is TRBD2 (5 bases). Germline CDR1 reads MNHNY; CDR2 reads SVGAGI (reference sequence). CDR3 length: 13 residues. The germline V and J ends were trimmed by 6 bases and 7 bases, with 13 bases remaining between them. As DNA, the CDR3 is TGTGCCAGCAGCCACCCATCGGGGAATGAGCAGTTCTTC. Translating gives CASSHPSGNEQFF.

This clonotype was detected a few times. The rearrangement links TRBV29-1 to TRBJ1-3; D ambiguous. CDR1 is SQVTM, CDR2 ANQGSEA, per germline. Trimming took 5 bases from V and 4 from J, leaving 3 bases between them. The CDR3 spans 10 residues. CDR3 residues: CSVLGNTIYF. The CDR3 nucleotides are TGCAGCGTTCTCGGAAACACCATATATTTT.

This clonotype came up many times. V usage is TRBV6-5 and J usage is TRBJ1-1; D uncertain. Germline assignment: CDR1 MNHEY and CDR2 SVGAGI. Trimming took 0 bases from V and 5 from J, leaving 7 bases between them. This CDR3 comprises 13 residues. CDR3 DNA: TGTGCCAGCAGTTACTCGGGAGCTACTGAAGCTTTCTTT. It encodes CASSYSGATEAFF.

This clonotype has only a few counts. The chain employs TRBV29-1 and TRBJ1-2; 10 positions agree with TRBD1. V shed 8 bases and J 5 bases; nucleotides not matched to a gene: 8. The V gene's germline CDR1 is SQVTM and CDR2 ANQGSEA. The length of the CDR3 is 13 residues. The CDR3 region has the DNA TGCAGCTCGGGAGACAGGGGGCCTTATGGCTACACCTTC. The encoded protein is CSSGDRGPYGYTF. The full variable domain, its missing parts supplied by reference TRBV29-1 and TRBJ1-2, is SAVISQKPSRDICQRGTSLTIQCQVDSQVTMMFWYRQQPGQSLTLIATANQGSEATYESGFVIDKFPISRPNLTFSTLTVSNMSPEDSSIYLCSSGDRGPYGYTFGSGTRLTVV.

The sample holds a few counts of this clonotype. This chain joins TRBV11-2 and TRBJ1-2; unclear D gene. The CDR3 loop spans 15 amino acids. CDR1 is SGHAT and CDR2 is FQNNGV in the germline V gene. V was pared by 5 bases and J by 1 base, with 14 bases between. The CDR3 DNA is TGTGCCAGCAGCCTTGGCTGGGGATATAACTATGGCTACACCTTC. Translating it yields CASSLGWGYNYGYTF.

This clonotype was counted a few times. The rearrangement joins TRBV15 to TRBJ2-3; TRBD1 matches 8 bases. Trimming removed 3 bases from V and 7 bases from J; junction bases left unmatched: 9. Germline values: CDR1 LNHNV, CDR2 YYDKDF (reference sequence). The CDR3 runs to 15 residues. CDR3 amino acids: CATSSESGQGYTQYF. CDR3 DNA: TGTGCCACCAGCAGTGAATCAGGACAGGGCTATACGCAGTATTTT.

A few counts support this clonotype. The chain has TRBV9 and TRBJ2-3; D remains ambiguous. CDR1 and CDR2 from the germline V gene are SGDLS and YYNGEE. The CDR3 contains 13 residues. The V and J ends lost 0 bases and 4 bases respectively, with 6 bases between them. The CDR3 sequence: CASSVVFADTQYF. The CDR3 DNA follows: TGTGCCAGCAGCGTAGTATTCGCAGATACGCAGTATTTT.

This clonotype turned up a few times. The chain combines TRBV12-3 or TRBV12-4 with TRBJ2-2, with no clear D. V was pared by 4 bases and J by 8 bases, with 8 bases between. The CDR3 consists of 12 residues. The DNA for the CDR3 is TGTGCCAGCAGTTCCTTCGGGGGGGAGCTGTTTTTT. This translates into CASSSFGGELFF.

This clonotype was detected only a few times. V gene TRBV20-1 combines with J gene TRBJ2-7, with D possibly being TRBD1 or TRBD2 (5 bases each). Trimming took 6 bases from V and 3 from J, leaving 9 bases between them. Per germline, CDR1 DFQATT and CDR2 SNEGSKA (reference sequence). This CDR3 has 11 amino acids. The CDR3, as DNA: TGCAGTGCCCTGGGGGACTACGAGCAGTACTTC. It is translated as CSALGDYEQYF.

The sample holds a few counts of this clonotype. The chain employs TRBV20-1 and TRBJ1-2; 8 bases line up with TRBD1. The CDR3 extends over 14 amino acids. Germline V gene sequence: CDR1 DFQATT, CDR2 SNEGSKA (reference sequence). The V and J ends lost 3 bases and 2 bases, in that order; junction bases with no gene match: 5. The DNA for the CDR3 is TGCAGTGCTAGGGGGGACAGGCGAAACTATGGCTACACCTTC. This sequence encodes CSARGDRRNYGYTF.

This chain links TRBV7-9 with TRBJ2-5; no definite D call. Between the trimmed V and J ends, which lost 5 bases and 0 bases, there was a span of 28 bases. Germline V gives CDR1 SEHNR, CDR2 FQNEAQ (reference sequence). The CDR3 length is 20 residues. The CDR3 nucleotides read TGTGCCAGCAGCCTGTCTTACGTGGAGTGGGGTAGTCGGTACCAAGAGACCCAGTACTTC. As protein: CASSLSYVEWGSRYQETQYF.

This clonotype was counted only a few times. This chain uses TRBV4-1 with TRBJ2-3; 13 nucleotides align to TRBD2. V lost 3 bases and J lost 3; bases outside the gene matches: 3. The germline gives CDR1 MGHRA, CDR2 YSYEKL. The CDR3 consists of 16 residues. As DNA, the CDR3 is TGCGCCAGCAGCCAGACTAGCGGGGGGCTAACAGATACGCAGTATTTT. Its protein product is CASSQTSGGLTDTQYF.

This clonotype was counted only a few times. This CDR3 is CSAKSHTYEQYF. The CDR3 region has the DNA TGCAGTGCGAAAAGCCATACCTACGAGCAGTACTTC. The chain employs TRBV20-1 and TRBJ2-7, with no clear D. Germline CDR1 DFQATT, CDR2 SNEGSKA (reference sequence). V shed 6 bases and J shed 2 bases, with 11 bases lying between them. The CDR3 is 12 residues long.

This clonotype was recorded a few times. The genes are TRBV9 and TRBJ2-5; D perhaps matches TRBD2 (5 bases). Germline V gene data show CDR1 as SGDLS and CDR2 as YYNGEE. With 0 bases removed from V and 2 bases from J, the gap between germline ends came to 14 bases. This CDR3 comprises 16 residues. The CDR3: CASSVELWTPQETQYF. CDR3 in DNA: TGTGCCAGCAGCGTAGAGTTATGGACTCCTCAAGAGACCCAGTACTTC.

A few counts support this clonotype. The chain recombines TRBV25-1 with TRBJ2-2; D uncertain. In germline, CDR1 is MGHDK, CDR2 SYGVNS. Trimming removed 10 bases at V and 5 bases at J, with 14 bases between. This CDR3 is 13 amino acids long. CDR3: CATIDGETGELFF. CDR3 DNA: TGTGCCACCATAGATGGGGAAACCGGGGAGCTGTTTTTT.

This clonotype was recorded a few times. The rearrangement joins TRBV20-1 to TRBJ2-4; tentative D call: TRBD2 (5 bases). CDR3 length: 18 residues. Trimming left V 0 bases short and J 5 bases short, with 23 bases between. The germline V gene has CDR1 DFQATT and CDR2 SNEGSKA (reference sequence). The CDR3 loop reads CSARDHSEGLRRQNIQYF. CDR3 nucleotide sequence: TGCAGTGCTAGAGATCATTCCGAGGGCTTGCGGCGACAAAACATTCAGTACTTC.

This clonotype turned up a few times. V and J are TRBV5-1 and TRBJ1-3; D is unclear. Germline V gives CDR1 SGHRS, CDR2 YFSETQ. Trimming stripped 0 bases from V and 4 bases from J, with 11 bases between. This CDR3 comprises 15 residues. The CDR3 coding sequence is TGCGCCAGCAGCTTGGAGGCATCGGGAGGAAACACCATATATTTT. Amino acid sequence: CASSLEASGGNTIYF.

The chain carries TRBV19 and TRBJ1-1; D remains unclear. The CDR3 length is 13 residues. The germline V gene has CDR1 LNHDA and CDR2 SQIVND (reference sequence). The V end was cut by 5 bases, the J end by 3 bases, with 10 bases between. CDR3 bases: TGTGCCAGTAGTTTTCCTGGATACACTGAAGCTTTCTTT. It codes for CASSFPGYTEAFF.

The chain's CDR3 is CASSSGLGYEQYF. CDR3 sequence (DNA): TGTGCCAGCAGCTCGGGGTTGGGGTACGAGCAGTACTTC. The gene calls are TRBV5-6 and TRBJ2-7; D possibly corresponds to TRBD2 (5 bases). CDR1 is SGHDT and CDR2 is YYEEEE in the germline V gene. This CDR3 region has 13 residues. V shed 3 bases and J shed 4 bases, with 11 bases lying between them.

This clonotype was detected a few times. The CDR3 sequence is CASSLVRSSGNTIYF. Here the CDR3 DNA reads TGTGCCAGCAGCTTAGTCCGGTCCTCTGGAAACACCATATATTTT. The rearrangement links TRBV7-2 to TRBJ1-3; D unresolved. This CDR3 contains 15 residues. V lost 1 base and J 0 bases, leaving 7 bases between the germline ends. CDR1 SGHTA and CDR2 FQGNSA come from the germline V gene.

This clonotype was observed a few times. CDR3 in DNA: TGTGCCAGCAGTTATCAAGGGAGGAATGAGCAGTTCTTC. Protein sequence: CASSYQGRNEQFF. The chain combines TRBV6-2 or TRBV6-3 with TRBJ2-1, with a weak D call TRBD2 (6 bases). Per the germline V gene, CDR1 is MNHEY and CDR2 is SVGEGT. The CDR3 sequence is 13 residues long. V shed 3 bases and J shed 7 bases, with 10 bases lying between them.

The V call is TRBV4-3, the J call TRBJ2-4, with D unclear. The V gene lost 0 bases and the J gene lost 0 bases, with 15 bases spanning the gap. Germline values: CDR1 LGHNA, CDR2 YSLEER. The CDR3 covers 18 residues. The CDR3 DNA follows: TGCGCCAGCAGCCAAGATCTTCGGTCTCCACTAGCCAAAAACATTCAGTACTTC. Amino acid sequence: CASSQDLRSPLAKNIQYF.

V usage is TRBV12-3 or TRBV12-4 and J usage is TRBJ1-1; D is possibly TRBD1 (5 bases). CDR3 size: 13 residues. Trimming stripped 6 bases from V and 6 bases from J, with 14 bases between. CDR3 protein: CASSPLGGAEAFF. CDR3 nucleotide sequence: TGTGCCAGCAGCCCCCTGGGAGGGGCTGAAGCTTTCTTT.

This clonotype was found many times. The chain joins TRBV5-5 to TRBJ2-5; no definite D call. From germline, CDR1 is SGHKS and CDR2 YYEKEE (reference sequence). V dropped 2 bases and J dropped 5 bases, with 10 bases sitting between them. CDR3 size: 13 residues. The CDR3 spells CASSFLDFETQYF. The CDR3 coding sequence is TGTGCCAGCAGCTTCCTAGATTTTGAGACCCAGTACTTC.

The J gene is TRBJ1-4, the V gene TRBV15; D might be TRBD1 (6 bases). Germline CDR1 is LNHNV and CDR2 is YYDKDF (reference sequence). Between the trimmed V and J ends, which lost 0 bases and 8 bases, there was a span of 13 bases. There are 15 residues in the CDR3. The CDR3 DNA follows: TGTGCCACCAGCAGAGACCGACAGGTGGCCGAAAAACTGTTTTTT. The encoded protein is CATSRDRQVAEKLFF.